This T cell receptor (beta chain) was sequenced for a study of vaccination effects on CD4 cells after COVID-19. Sequencing in the ViraFEST assay came after antigen-specific CD4+ T cells had been expanded with viral peptide pools, which were used to stimulate PBMC. Cultured cells yielded isolated CD4+ T cells after 10 days. CDR3 size: 14 residues. Per germline, CDR1 ENHRY and CDR2 SYGVKD. The V end lost 5 bases, the J end lost 9 bases, and 17 bases lay between the germline ends. Clones were read by immunoSEQ multiplex PCR, and TCRdb kept only the in-frame ones, dropping some. The sample contains tens of thousands of clones, 60% to 80% of which appear only once. Study-wide results and caveats: A shortage of convalescent patients and an absence of early post-infection timepoints characterized the study.

This clone was seen only once. Its antigen remains unidentified. The V gene is TRBV10-3, the J gene TRBJ2-4; no definite D call. This clonotype was obtained from a human donor who received a COVID-19 vaccine. This material consisted of CD4+ T cells from PBMCs cultured with HCoV-229E spike peptides, taken before COVID-19 vaccination. In DNA, the CDR3 is TGTGCCATCAGTCCGACTGGCCCTGGTGCCATTCAGTACTTC. This translates into CAISPTGPGAIQYF.